A selection of T cell receptor beta chains follows, all from one sample in a study of early T cells in non-severe SARS-CoV-2 infection. TCRdb re-called the 5' RACE reads through MiXCR, storing one row per CDR3 protein. The profile shows some 78,000 distinct CDR3 sequences, approximately 13% of them singletons. The sample comprised whole blood. These receptors all stem from an adult who was a healthcare worker with PCR-confirmed SARS-CoV-2 infection or an uninfected control (not recorded which). Each CDR3 is given with its conserved first and last residue. A D gene is named only where the DNA matches it firmly. Part of the rows lack a size; the others show once, few, many or a class for expanded clones.

J gene,V gene,clone size,D gene,CDR3 protein,CDR3 DNA
TRBJ1-1,TRBV5-1,-,-,CASSLDQTRRRAFF,TGCGCCAGCAGCTTGGATCAGACTCGGAGGCGGGCTTTCTTT
TRBJ2-3,TRBV12-3/TRBV12-4,-,-,CASSWGHSTDTQYF,TGTGCCAGCAGTTGGGGACACAGCACAGATACGCAGTATTTT
TRBJ2-7,TRBV29-1,-,-,CSVDAGPTYEQYF,TGCAGCGTTGATGCGGGACCTACCTACGAGCAGTACTTC
TRBJ1-5,TRBV6-6,many,-,CASSVQGFSNQPQHF,TGTGCCAGCAGTGTACAGGGATTCAGCAATCAGCCCCAGCATTTT
TRBJ1-1,TRBV6-4,-,-,CASSDSYGGRTEAFF,TGTGCCAGCAGTGACTCCTACGGGGGCAGGACTGAAGCTTTCTTT
TRBJ1-4,TRBV2,few,TRBD1,CASKGALFEKLFF,TGTGCCAGCAAGGGGGCCTTGTTCGAAAAACTGTTTTTT
TRBJ1-1,TRBV12-3/TRBV12-4,many,-,CASSLTSQGPEAFF,TGTGCCAGCAGTTTAACGTCCCAGGGGCCGGAAGCTTTCTTT
TRBJ1-4,TRBV29-1,many,-,CSVEDLQKGEKLFF,TGCAGCGTTGAAGATTTGCAAAAGGGTGAAAAACTGTTTTTT
TRBJ2-7,TRBV29-1,-,-,CSVASPDEQYF,TGCAGCGTTGCAAGTCCGGATGAGCAGTACTTC
TRBJ2-1,TRBV5-1,-,TRBD2,CASSLETSGEQFF,TGCGCCAGCAGCTTAGAGACTAGCGGAGAGCAGTTCTTC
TRBJ2-5,TRBV5-6,-,-,CASYTWGTEQETQYF,TGTGCCAGCTACACTTGGGGGACCGAGCAAGAGACCCAGTACTTC
TRBJ2-7,TRBV28,-,TRBD1,CASRPTGQGTYEQYF,TGTGCCAGCAGGCCGACGGGACAGGGGACCTACGAGCAGTACTTC
TRBJ1-1,TRBV6-6,few,TRBD1,CASTEPRGSTEAFF,TGTGCCAGCACCGAACCCAGGGGGAGCACTGAAGCTTTCTTT